The clone carrying this T cell receptor (beta chain) was seen a handful of times. The data derive from a study of response to subunit inactivated influenza vaccine. The V gene end was trimmed by 5 bases and the J gene end by 2 bases; junction bases not matched to a gene: 10. The CDR3 is 17 residues long. Germline V gives CDR1 MDHEN, CDR2 SYDVKM. Using its own MiXCR run on the RT-PCR reads, TCRdb lists one record per CDR3 protein. This table has 530,000 or so distinct CDR3 sequences, about 11% appearing once. This TCR came from a man over 45 who received an inactivated influenza vaccine. The rearrangement joins TRBV28 to TRBJ1-5; 9 bases map to TRBD1. The sequences come from PBMCs from blood, collected on the day of vaccination. The DNA for the CDR3 is TGTGCCAGCAGTCGATGGGACAGGGCATCGGGCAATCAGCCCCAGCATTTT. Translating it yields CASSRWDRASGNQPQHF.